This T cell receptor (beta chain) stems from a study of blood T cells in healthy people across ages. The study's findings and limits: Calculation of diversity from one million T cells yielded estimates considered to be underestimates. TCR beta diversity per million T cells fell roughly linearly with age. Naive CD4+ cell counts and diversity both ran higher in long-lived than in aged donors.

Concerning this clonotype itself: Its antigen remains unknown.

Combining a sample-barcoded 5' primer with a J-beta primer mix, a second PCR ran for about 7 to 11 cycles. Sequencing yielded, for each sample, at least 3 million paired-end reads carrying CDR3. Via MiXCR, TCRdb re-called the 5' RACE reads, giving one row per CDR3 protein. The table lists 650,000 or so distinct CDR3 sequences, 40% to 65% of them singletons. Germline values: CDR1 MNHNS, CDR2 SASEGT. J lost 3 bases, V lost 6 bases, and 14 bases had no gene match. The CDR3 runs to 17 residues. Material for sequencing was blood. The chain couples TRBV6-1 to TRBJ1-5, with 7 bases lining up with TRBD1. The receptor was isolated from a woman over 75 in good health. DNA for the CDR3: TGTGCCAGCAGGAGTCCCAGACAGGGATGGAACAATCAGCCCCAGCATTTT. It specifies CASRSPRQGWNNQPQHF.